The clone carrying this T cell receptor beta chain has a handful of counts. The CDR3 totals 16 residues. Per the germline V gene, CDR1 is SEHNR and CDR2 is FQNEAQ (reference sequence). Losses at the gene ends were 0 bases for V and 4 bases for J; bases not matched to a gene: 8. The data were taken from a study of spatial heterogeneity in lung cancer. TCRdb recomputed calls from the 5' RACE reads with MiXCR, one row per CDR3 protein. In the table there are fewer than 45,000 distinct CDR3 sequences, approximately 6.9% of which are singletons. The sample's time point: sample taken at primary tumor resection. Whole RNA, which was extracted from tumor, nontumor lung tissue or frozen PBMC, was sequenced without any cell sorting. Samples came from 70 to 80 TRACERx patients with untreated early-stage lung cancer.

This TCR came from a female donor with early-stage non-small cell lung cancer. The chain links TRBV7-9 to TRBJ1-2, with 7 bases matching TRBD1. The sequenced sample was PBMCs, obtained at surgery. CDR3 protein: CASSLAGGGTVYGYTF. The CDR3, as DNA: TGTGCCAGCAGCTTAGCCGGAGGCGGGACAGTCTATGGCTACACCTTC.